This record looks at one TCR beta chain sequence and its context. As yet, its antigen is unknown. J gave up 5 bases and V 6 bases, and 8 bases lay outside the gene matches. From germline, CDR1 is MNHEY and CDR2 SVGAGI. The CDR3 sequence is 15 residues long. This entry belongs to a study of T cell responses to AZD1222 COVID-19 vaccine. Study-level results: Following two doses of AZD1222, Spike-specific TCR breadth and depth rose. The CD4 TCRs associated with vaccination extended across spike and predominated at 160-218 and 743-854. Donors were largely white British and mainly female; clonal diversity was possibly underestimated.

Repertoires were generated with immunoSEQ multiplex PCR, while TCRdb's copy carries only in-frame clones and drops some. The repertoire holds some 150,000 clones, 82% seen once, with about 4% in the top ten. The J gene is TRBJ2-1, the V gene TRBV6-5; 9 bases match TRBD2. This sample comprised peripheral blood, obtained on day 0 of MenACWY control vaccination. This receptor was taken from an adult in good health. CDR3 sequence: CASRPQGLANNEQFF. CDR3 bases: TGTGCCAGCAGACCCCAGGGACTAGCTAACAATGAGCAGTTCTTC.